This paragraph covers one TCR beta chain sequence. This specimen belongs to a study of blood T cell repertoires in COVID-19. In the study overall: Acute-phase and convalescent COVID-19 samples originated in the United States, Italy and Spain. Nucleic acid was either cDNA or gDNA, and it came from T cells, B-cell-depleted T cells, or PBMCs.

Authors' analysis steps: How many nucleated cells were present was estimated from reference gene primer amplification. Generated by immunoSEQ multiplex PCR, the TCRdb table keeps only in-frame clones and is missing some. From that table come the V and J calls and clone size; the DNA was used to work out D and trimming. The table lists under 300,000 clones, around 81% of them singletons. The V gene lost 6 bases and the J gene lost 0 bases, with 10 bases spanning the gap. This CDR3 is 14 amino acids long. The germline CDR1 and CDR2 sequences are LNHDA and SQIVND (reference sequence). Sequenced material: peripheral blood. The sequence was obtained from a woman aged 60 to 75 with active or convalescent COVID-19. This chain uses TRBV19 with TRBJ2-3; a weak D match, TRBD1 (6 bases). The CDR3 nucleotides read TGTGCCAGTAGCCGACAGGCTAGCACAGATACGCAGTATTTT. Protein product: CASSRQASTDTQYF.